These 12 T cell receptor beta chains were sequenced from one sample in a study of vaccination effects on CD4 cells after COVID-19. Assay: immunoSEQ multiplex PCR; the TCRdb copy retains only in-frame clones and omits some. The sample yields approximately 30,000 clones, about 74% seen once. Subsequent to a culture period of 10 to 11 days, CD4+ T cells were isolated. Either the BNT162b2 or mRNA-1273 vaccine was given to participants in two doses. Their cognate antigens are unknown. Sequencing used CD4+ T cells from PBMCs cultured without peptide, obtained after COVID-19 vaccination. The receptor set was obtained from a human donor who received a COVID-19 vaccine.

CDR3 sequence (DNA): TGTGCCAGCACCCGACCCTCAGATACGCAGTATTTT. Its translation is CASTRPSDTQYF. The gene calls are TRBV6-5 and TRBJ2-3; D call uncertain. Germline V gene data show CDR1 as MNHEY and CDR2 as SVGAGI. This CDR3 spans 12 amino acids. Trimming left V 7 bases short and J 4 bases short, with 9 bases between.

The chain recombines TRBV29-1 with TRBJ2-3, with D tentatively TRBD1 or TRBD2 (5 bases each). CDR1 and CDR2 from the germline V gene are SQVTM and ANQGSEA. This CDR3 region has 13 residues. This CDR3 is CIASRGATDTQYF. In nucleotides, the CDR3 is TGCATCGCCTCTAGGGGAGCCACAGATACGCAGTATTTT.

This chain uses TRBV9 with TRBJ2-1; TRBD2 matches 9 bases. Losses at the gene ends were 0 bases for V and 0 bases for J; bases not matched to a gene: 7. The CDR3 sequence is 18 residues long. Germline V lookup: CDR1 SGDLS, CDR2 YYNGEE. This chain's CDR3 is CASSVGAGGPFSYNEQFF. The DNA of the CDR3 is TGTGCCAGCAGCGTAGGGGCGGGAGGGCCTTTCTCCTACAATGAGCAGTTCTTC.

This clone was counted a few times. The J gene is TRBJ2-2, the V gene TRBV19; 8 positions match TRBD1. The CDR3 is 13 residues long. V dropped 7 bases and J dropped 4; count of bases not matched to a gene: 2. Per the germline V gene, CDR1 is LNHDA and CDR2 is SQIVND (reference sequence). DNA of the CDR3: TGTGCCAGTAAAGGGACAGGCACCGGGGAGCTGTTTTTT. As protein: CASKGTGTGELFF.

This clone was detected only once. This chain uses TRBV19 with TRBJ2-1, with 12 bases fitting TRBD2. The J segment lost 4 bases and the V segment lost 5 bases, leaving 6 bases of the junction unmatched. The CDR3 totals 16 residues. Germline V gene sequence: CDR1 LNHDA, CDR2 SQIVND (reference sequence). The CDR3 sequence is CASSVGTSGRYNEQFF. The CDR3 nucleotides are TGTGCCAGTAGTGTCGGGACTAGCGGGCGTTACAATGAGCAGTTCTTC.

This clone came up a few times. The CDR3 reads CASSLDGGVPDIQYF. The CDR3, as DNA: TGTGCCAGCAGCTTAGATGGGGGAGTCCCGGACATTCAGTACTTC. The chain combines TRBV11-2 with TRBJ2-4; D may correspond to TRBD1 or TRBD2 (5 bases each). V lost 0 bases, J lost 8 bases, and 14 bases lay in between. CDR1 and CDR2 (germline): SGHAT, FQNNGV. This CDR3 comprises 15 residues.

J is TRBJ2-3 and V is TRBV11-3, with D tentatively TRBD2 (6 bases). Per the germline V gene, CDR1 is SGHNT and CDR2 is YENEEA. CDR3 length: 13 amino acids. V lost 2 bases and J lost 12, with 15 bases in between. In DNA form, the CDR3 reads TGTGCCAGCAGCTTAAGTACCGGGACTCCTCAGTATTTT. Translated, it gives CASSLSTGTPQYF.

CDR3 sequence reads: CASTELESTDTQYF. Here the CDR3 DNA reads TGTGCCAGCACAGAGCTAGAAAGCACAGATACGCAGTATTTT. The chain links TRBV6-5 to TRBJ2-3; D gene ambiguous. V was clipped by 7 bases and J by 0 bases, with 11 bases between them. CDR1 is MNHEY, CDR2 SVGAGI, per germline. This CDR3 is 14 amino acids long.

This chain joins TRBV10-2 and TRBJ1-1, with D possibly TRBD1 on 5 matching bases. There are 15 residues in the CDR3. From germline, CDR1 is WSHSY and CDR2 SAAADI. V was shortened by 10 bases and J by 6 bases, with 24 bases between the two germline ends. In nucleotides, the CDR3 is TGCGCCACCCGGCCGAGGGGTCTGGTTCTCTCTGAAGCTTTCTTT. Its protein is CATRPRGLVLSEAFF.

CDR3 in amino acids: CASSLVGLAGPTDTQYF. DNA of the CDR3: TGTGCCAGCAGCTTGGTTGGGCTAGCGGGGCCCACAGATACGCAGTATTTT. The genes are TRBV5-4 and TRBJ2-3; 9 bases fit TRBD2. The germline V gene has CDR1 SGHNT and CDR2 YYREEE (reference sequence). V lost 0 bases to trimming and J lost 2 bases; unmatched junction nucleotides: 7. The CDR3 has 17 residues.

The J gene is TRBJ2-1, the V gene TRBV5-1, with a possible D match to TRBD1 (6 bases). The germline V and J ends were trimmed by 4 bases and 12 bases, with 17 bases remaining between them. The germline V gene has CDR1 SGHRS and CDR2 YFSETQ. The CDR3 is made up of 13 amino acids. The CDR3 is CASSRDTPSGQFF. CDR3 sequence (DNA): TGCGCCAGCAGCCGGGACACCCCATCGGGGCAGTTCTTC.

This clone was detected only a few times. This chain connects TRBV2 to TRBJ1-2; 10 bases align to TRBD1. The germline V gene encodes CDR1 SNHLY and CDR2 FYNNEI. The CDR3 is made up of 12 amino acids. The ends lost 4 bases at V and 13 bases at J; junction bases unmatched: 6. CDR3 nucleotides: TGTGCCAGCAGTGTCGGGGACAGGGGACGCACCTTC. Translation gives CASSVGDRGRTF. Together with reference TRBV2 and TRBJ1-2, the CDR3 gives the full variable domain: EPEVTQTPSHQVTQMGQEVILRCVPISNHLYFYWYRQILGQKVEFLVSFYNNEISEKSEIFDDQFSVERPDGSNFTLKIRSTKLEDSAMYFCASSVGDRGRTFGSGTRLTVV.